In this sample, the clone carrying this TCR beta chain turned up once. Trimming took off 3 bases at V and 0 bases at J, with 14 bases between the two ends. Looked up from germline, CDR1 is WSHSY and CDR2 is SAAADI. The CDR3 is made up of 16 amino acids. The sample is drawn from a study of blood T cell repertoires in COVID-19. Study as a whole: Samples of COVID-19 (acute and convalescent) were obtained from the United States, Italy and Spain. PBMCs, B-cell-depleted T cells, or T cells provided the cDNA or gDNA that made up the material.

Per the study methods: Reference gene primer amplification gave nucleated cell count estimates. Assay: immunoSEQ multiplex PCR; the TCRdb copy retains only in-frame clones and omits some. That table is the source of V, J and clone size, and D and trimming were worked out from the DNA. The sample consists of hundreds of thousands of clones, approximately 86% of them appearing once. The TCR was taken from a woman aged 25 to 39 who had recovered from COVID-19. Sequencing was performed on peripheral blood. The J gene is TRBJ1-1, the V gene TRBV10-2; tentative D call: TRBD1 (6 bases). CDR3 amino acids: CASSEGTNSMNTEAFF. Written as DNA, the CDR3 is TGCGCCAGCAGTGAAGGGACAAACTCCATGAACACTGAAGCTTTCTTT.